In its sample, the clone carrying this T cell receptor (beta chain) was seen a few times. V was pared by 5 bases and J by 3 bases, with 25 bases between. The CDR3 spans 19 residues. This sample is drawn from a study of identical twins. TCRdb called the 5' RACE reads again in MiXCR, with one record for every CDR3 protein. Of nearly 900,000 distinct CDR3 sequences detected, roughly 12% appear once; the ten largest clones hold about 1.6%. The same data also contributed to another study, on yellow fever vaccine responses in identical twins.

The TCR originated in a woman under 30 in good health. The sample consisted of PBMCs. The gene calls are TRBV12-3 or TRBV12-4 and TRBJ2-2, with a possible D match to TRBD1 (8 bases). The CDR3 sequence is CASSPFRGGSGGYTGELFF. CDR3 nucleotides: TGTGCCAGCAGTCCCTTTAGGGGGGGGTCAGGGGGCTACACCGGGGAGCTGTTTTTT.